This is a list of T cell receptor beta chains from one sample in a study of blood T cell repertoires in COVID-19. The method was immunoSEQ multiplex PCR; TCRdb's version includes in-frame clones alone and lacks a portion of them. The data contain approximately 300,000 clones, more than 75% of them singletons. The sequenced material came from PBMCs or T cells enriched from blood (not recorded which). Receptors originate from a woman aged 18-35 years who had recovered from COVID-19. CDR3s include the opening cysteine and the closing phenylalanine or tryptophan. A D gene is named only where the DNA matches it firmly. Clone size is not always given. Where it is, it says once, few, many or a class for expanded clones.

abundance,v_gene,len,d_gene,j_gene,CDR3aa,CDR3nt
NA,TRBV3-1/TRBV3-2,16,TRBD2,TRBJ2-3,CASSQGAGGPADTQYF,TGTGCCAGCAGCCAAGGGGCGGGGGGGCCCGCAGATACGCAGTATTTT
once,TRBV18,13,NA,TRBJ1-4,CASSSRGNEKLFF,TGTGCCAGCTCATCCAGGGGTAATGAAAAACTGTTTTTT
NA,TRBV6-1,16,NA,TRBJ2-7,CASSASVAGTAYEQYF,TGTGCCAGCAGTGCCTCGGTTGCGGGGACCGCCTACGAGCAGTACTTC
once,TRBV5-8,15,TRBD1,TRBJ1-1,CASSLRGTGYTEAFF,TGTGCCAGCAGCCTTCGGGGGACAGGATACACTGAAGCTTTCTTT
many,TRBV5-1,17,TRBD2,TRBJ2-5,CASSPRLLAGNQETQYF,TGCGCCAGCAGCCCCAGATTACTAGCGGGGAACCAAGAGACCCAGTACTTC
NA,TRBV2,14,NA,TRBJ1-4,CASRTTDFTEKLFF,TGTGCCAGCAGAACCACAGATTTTACCGAAAAACTGTTTTTT
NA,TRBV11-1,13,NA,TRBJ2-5,CASSFAGQETQYF,TGTGCCAGCAGCTTCGCGGGCCAAGAGACCCAGTACTTC
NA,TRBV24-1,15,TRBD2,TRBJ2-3,CATSDQQGRADTQYF,TGTGCCACCAGTGATCAGCAAGGGAGGGCAGATACGCAGTATTTT
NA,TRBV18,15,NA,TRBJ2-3,CASSPQGASTDTQYF,TGTGCCAGCTCACCCCAGGGCGCTAGCACAGATACGCAGTATTTT
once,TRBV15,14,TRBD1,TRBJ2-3,CAIRRDRAADTQYF,TGTGCCATTCGCCGGGACAGGGCGGCAGATACGCAGTATTTT
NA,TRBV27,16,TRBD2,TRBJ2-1,CASSLVGLGRWGEQFF,TGTGCCAGCAGTCTTGTGGGACTAGGACGTTGGGGTGAGCAGTTCTTC
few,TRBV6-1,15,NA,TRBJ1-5,CASSEEEYGSQPQHF,TGTGCCAGCAGTGAAGAGGAGTATGGAAGTCAGCCCCAGCATTTT
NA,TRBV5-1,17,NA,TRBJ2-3,CASSSQGRGRIPDTQYF,TGCGCCAGCAGCTCGCAGGGGCGGGGGAGGATCCCAGATACGCAGTATTTT
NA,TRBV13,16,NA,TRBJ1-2,CASSWGRGPPNYGYTF,TGTGCCAGCAGTTGGGGCCGAGGACCCCCTAACTATGGCTACACCTTC
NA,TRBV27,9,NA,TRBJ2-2,CASSRRMFF,TGTGCCAGCAGTAGGCGGATGTTTTTT
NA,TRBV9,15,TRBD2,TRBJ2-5,CASSVDSGSFETQYF,TGTGCCAGCAGCGTAGATAGCGGGAGTTTTGAGACCCAGTACTTC
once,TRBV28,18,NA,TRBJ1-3,CASTLGGGGAYSGNTIYF,TGTGCCAGCACCTTGGGGGGAGGGGGAGCGTACTCTGGAAACACCATATATTTT
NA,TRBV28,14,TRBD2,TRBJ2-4,CASSPGGAKNIQYF,TGTGCCAGCAGCCCCGGGGGGGCCAAAAACATTCAGTACTTC
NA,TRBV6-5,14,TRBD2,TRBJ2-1,CASTAGGSVPGQFF,TGTGCCAGCACGGCGGGAGGATCCGTACCGGGGCAGTTCTTC
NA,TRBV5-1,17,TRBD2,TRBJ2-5,CASSLGAGGSYQETQYF,TGCGCCAGCAGCTTGGGAGCGGGGGGTTCCTATCAAGAGACCCAGTACTTC
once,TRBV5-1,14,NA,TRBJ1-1,CASSLFPGDTEAFF,TGCGCCAGCAGCTTGTTTCCAGGGGACACTGAAGCTTTCTTT
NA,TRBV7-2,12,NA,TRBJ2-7,CASSLRGYEQYF,TGTGCCAGCAGCTTACGGGGGTACGAGCAGTACTTC
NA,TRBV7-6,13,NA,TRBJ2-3,CASSLGLRDTQYF,TGTGCCAGCAGCTTAGGTCTCCGAGATACGCAGTATTTT
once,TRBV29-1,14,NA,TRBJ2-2,CSVFSGGGTGELFF,TGCAGCGTTTTTAGCGGAGGAGGGACCGGGGAGCTGTTTTTT
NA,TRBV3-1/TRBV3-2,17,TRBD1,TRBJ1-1,CASSHGDRGLMNTEAFF,TGTGCCAGCAGCCACGGAGACAGGGGCCTTATGAACACTGAAGCTTTCTTT
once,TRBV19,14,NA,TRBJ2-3,CASSGTGFTDTQYF,TGTGCCAGTAGTGGAACAGGGTTCACAGATACGCAGTATTTT
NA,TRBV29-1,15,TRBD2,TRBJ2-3,CSVAGTSGGEDTQYF,TGCAGCGTGGCAGGGACTAGCGGGGGGGAAGATACGCAGTATTTT
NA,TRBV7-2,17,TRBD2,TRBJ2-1,CASSFSGGGLLNNEQFF,TGTGCCAGCAGCTTTTCGGGGGGAGGCCTCCTAAACAATGAGCAGTTCTTC
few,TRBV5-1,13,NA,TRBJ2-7,CASASGRGDEQYF,TGCGCCAGCGCCTCCGGCAGGGGCGACGAGCAGTACTTC